The clone carrying this T cell receptor beta chain was found a few times. The antigen is unknown. This sample is drawn from a study of cytomegalovirus exposure and HLA in healthy donors. Notes on the study in general: Whilst most TCR sequences proved rare, a subset of public TCRs occurred across many donors. Donor immune exposure was known only as CMV serostatus. An analysis done earlier found most TCR beta V segments productive about 90% or about 30% of the time. Certain indistinguishable V segments, among them TRBV6-2 and TRBV6-3, were excluded.

V gave up 0 bases and J gave up 2 bases, with 12 bases separating them. The CDR3 consists of 16 residues. Germline V lookup: CDR1 SGHRS, CDR2 YFSETQ. PCR employed 60 Vbeta and 13 Jbeta primers. Sequencing used immunoSEQ multiplex PCR; TCRdb keeps in-frame clones, though not all of them. The table lists under 100,000 clones, roughly a tenth of them singletons. V gene TRBV5-1 combines with J gene TRBJ1-3; D is unresolved. This TCR was sampled from a man aged 55-75 years in good health and CMV-seropositive. The sequencing sample was made of PBMCs. CDR3 amino acids: CASSLDSGVPGNTIYF. The CDR3 bases are TGCGCCAGCAGCTTGGACTCCGGGGTACCTGGAAACACCATATATTTT.